This T cell receptor beta chain was captured in a study of monozygotic twins with inflammatory bowel disease. General study results and limits: Patients with IBD had less TCRbeta diversity (inverse Simpson) than their healthy co-twins. Different subtypes (of T cells) could not be told apart from one another.

Template switching incorporated UMIs with a 6-nucleotide sample barcode. TCRdb re-analyzed the 5' RACE reads; it lists each CDR3 protein once, without DNA. This sample's table reports about 160,000 distinct CDR3 sequences. Points on this clonotype: Its antigen is undetermined.

CDR3 size: 14 residues. Germline CDR1 reads SGHRS; CDR2 reads YFSETQ. V usage is TRBV5-1 and J usage is TRBJ1-1. Specimen: blood. The source of this sequence is a human donor with ulcerative colitis or Crohn's disease, or a healthy co-twin of an affected twin (not recorded which). The chain's CDR3 is CASSFKTLNTEAFF.